Below, one T cell receptor beta chain is given with its context. The antigen is unknown. The source of the sample is a study of CD8 T cells in Susac syndrome. Study in general: Treatment status at blood draw for the Susac syndrome patients was therapy-naive, corticosteroids, or intravenous immunoglobulin alone.

The CDR3 is 13 amino acids. V lost 7 bases to trimming and J lost 8 bases; unmatched junction nucleotides: 9. RNA in amounts of about 0.5 to 1 ug was reverse transcribed with random hexamers. TCRdb processed the immunoSEQ multiplex PCR reads anew with MiXCR; each CDR3 protein has one entry. The sample includes some 200,000 distinct CDR3 sequences, approximately 96% of them seen just once. Study-level results: Clonal expansion was missing from Susac syndrome CD4+ T cell repertoires.

This clonotype was obtained from a human donor with Susac syndrome. The sample comprised CD4+ T cells from PBMCs. The genes are TRBV12-3 or TRBV12-4 and TRBJ2-7; 9 bases align to TRBD2. CDR3 coding DNA: TGTGCCAGCAACATGGGACTAGCTAGTCAGCAGTACTTC. Translated: CASNMGLASQQYF.